One sample yielded the 15 T cell receptor beta chains listed below, sequenced in a study of T-cell memory formation after mild COVID-19. TCRdb passed the 5' RACE reads through MiXCR, listing each CDR3 protein once. The top ten hold 2.4% of the sample, which has approximately 190,000 distinct CDR3 sequences, about 16% seen once. The sequenced sample consisted of PBMCs or a T cell subset sorted from them (not recorded which). The receptors come from an adult woman who had mild COVID-19 (a few samples of this study predate the infection). Cell type and time point are not known.

V gene TRBV5-1 combines with J gene TRBJ2-1; 10 bases are a match to TRBD1. With 4 bases clipped from V and 6 bases from J, the junction kept 10 bases outside the gene matches. This CDR3 has 16 residues. Per germline, CDR1 SGHRS and CDR2 YFSETQ. CDR3 nucleotides: TGCGCCAGCAGCACCACCGGGACAGGGGCCGGCAATGAGCAGTTCTTC. As protein: CASSTTGTGAGNEQFF.

This clonotype came up once. The chain carries TRBV7-9 and TRBJ1-5; D is perhaps TRBD1 (5 bases). Germline CDR1 SEHNR, CDR2 FQNEAQ (reference sequence). The V end lost 1 base, the J end lost 11 bases, and 12 bases lay between the germline ends. The CDR3 has 13 residues. CDR3: CASSLDRGSAQHF. The CDR3 DNA sequence: TGTGCCAGCAGCTTAGACCGGGGGTCGGCCCAGCATTTT.

This clonotype was recorded a few times. The gene calls are TRBV4-2 and TRBJ2-1, with a tentative D call TRBD1 (5 bases). Germline loops: CDR1 LGHNA, CDR2 YNFKEQ. The CDR3 length is 16 residues. The germline V and J ends were trimmed by 0 bases and 6 bases, with 15 bases remaining between them. CDR3 nucleotide sequence: TGTGCCAGCAGCCAAGATAAAGGGGTGAGGTTCAATGAGCAGTTCTTC. Its translation is CASSQDKGVRFNEQFF.

The chain combines TRBV4-1 with TRBJ2-7; 10 bases match TRBD2. The germline CDR1 and CDR2 sequences are MGHRA and YSYEKL. The CDR3 runs 18 residues. Trimming removed 1 base from V and 4 bases from J; junction bases left unmatched: 13. CDR3 sequence (DNA): TGCGCCAGCAGCCAAGTTTTTGAAGCGGGAGGGCCGATGTACGAGCAGTACTTC. This encodes CASSQVFEAGGPMYEQYF.

This clonotype came up a few times. The chain carries TRBV20-1 and TRBJ1-4, with TRBD1 matching over 12 bases. J lost 10 bases, V lost 3 bases, and 3 bases had no gene match. There are 13 residues in the CDR3. CDR1 is DFQATT, CDR2 SNEGSKA, per germline (reference sequence). In nucleotides, the CDR3 is TGCAGTGCTAGGGGACAGGGGGCGGTAAAACTGTTTTTT. Residues: CSARGQGAVKLFF.

There are a few counts of this clonotype. This chain uses TRBV5-1 with TRBJ2-1; the match to TRBD2 covers 13 bases. V was clipped by 4 bases and J by 4 bases; unmatched bases: 8. Germline-derived CDR1 and CDR2 are SGHRS and YFSETQ. The CDR3 spans 17 residues. As DNA, the CDR3 is TGCGCCAGCAGCAACGGACTAGCGGGAGTAGGTTACAATGAGCAGTTCTTC. Translating it yields CASSNGLAGVGYNEQFF.

This clonotype was seen a few times. The V call is TRBV3-1, the J call TRBJ2-5; possible D gene TRBD2, 6 bases. Trimming removed 2 bases at V and 5 bases at J, with 15 bases between. The CDR3 has 15 residues. CDR1 is LGHDT, CDR2 YNNKEL, per germline (reference sequence). Here the CDR3 reads CASSQWSRGRETQYF. The DNA for the CDR3 is TGTGCCAGCAGCCAATGGAGTCGGGGGAGGGAGACCCAGTACTTC.

The rearrangement uses TRBV5-1 and TRBJ1-1; a possible D gene is TRBD1 (5 bases). The CDR3 runs 13 residues. Germline V CDR1 and CDR2: SGHRS, YFSETQ. Deletions cut 0 bases from V and 6 bases from J, with 9 bases between. The CDR3 sequence is CASSLAGMAEAFF. For the CDR3, the DNA is TGCGCCAGCAGCTTGGCAGGGATGGCTGAAGCTTTCTTT. The complete variable domain, with remaining parts taken from reference TRBV5-1 and TRBJ1-1, reads KAGVTQTPRYLIKTRGQQVTLSCSPISGHRSVSWYQQTPGQGLQFLFEYFSETQRNKGNFPGRFSGRQFSNSRSEMNVSTLELGDSALYLCASSLAGMAEAFFGQGTRLTVV.

The V gene is TRBV29-1, the J gene TRBJ2-1; 7 bases align to TRBD2. J was trimmed by 6 bases and V by 4 bases; bases with no gene match: 9. Per the germline V gene, CDR1 is SQVTM and CDR2 is ANQGSEA. This CDR3 is 14 amino acids long. In DNA form, the CDR3 reads TGCAGCGTTGTGGGCGGGGGTACCTTCAATGAGCAGTTCTTC. It is translated as CSVVGGGTFNEQFF.

The rearrangement uses TRBV21-1 and TRBJ2-7; TRBD2, as called in the table, went unchecked against the DNA. TRBV21-1 is flagged as a pseudogene. The CDR3 is 17 residues long. The CDR3 reads CASLRSGGYTPYYEQYF. In nucleotides, the CDR3 is TGTGCCAGCCTACGAAGCGGGGGATACACCCCCTACTACGAGCAGTACTTC.

With respect to this clonotype: Germline and junction disagree at one end, which may indicate a read error. The chain is built from TRBV19 and TRBJ1-1, with a weak D call TRBD1 (5 bases). The CDR3 is 15 amino acids. CDR1 LNHDA and CDR2 SQIVND come from the germline V gene (reference sequence). The DNA of the CDR3 is TGTGCCAGTAGTATGGGACTTACGGCTTACACTGAAGCCTTCTTT. This sequence encodes CASSMGLTAYTEAFF.

The chain carries TRBV7-8 and TRBJ1-1, with 8 nucleotides matching TRBD1. From germline, CDR1 is SGHVS and CDR2 FQNEAQ. J lost 11 bases, V lost 1 base, and 6 bases had no gene match. The CDR3 extends over 13 amino acids. CDR3 in amino acids: CASSLGQGRRAFF. As DNA, the CDR3 is TGTGCCAGCAGCTTAGGACAGGGGCGACGGGCTTTCTTT.

This rearrangement joins TRBV12-3 or TRBV12-4 to TRBJ1-5; D gene unclear. The CDR3 is 14 residues long. Between the trimmed V and J ends, which lost 6 bases and 4 bases, there was a span of 13 bases. This chain's CDR3 is CASSFGPPNQPQHF. The CDR3 nucleotides read TGTGCCAGCAGCTTCGGGCCCCCAAATCAGCCCCAGCATTTT.

The V gene is TRBV29-1, the J gene TRBJ2-1, with D uncertain. Germline V gene data show CDR1 as SQVTM and CDR2 as ANQGSEA. The CDR3 contains 14 residues. The V end lost 3 bases, the J end lost 0 bases, and 9 bases lay between the germline ends. The DNA of the CDR3 is TGCAGCGTTGAGGCAGTGAGCTCCTACAATGAGCAGTTCTTC. Protein product: CSVEAVSSYNEQFF.

The V gene is TRBV18, the J gene TRBJ2-1; D gene unclear. The CDR3 contains 13 residues. V gave up 1 base and J gave up 7 bases, with 8 bases separating them. CDR1 and CDR2 from the germline V gene are KGHSH and LQKENI. The CDR3: CASSPLSINEQFF. Here the CDR3 DNA reads TGTGCCAGCTCACCACTTTCGATAAATGAGCAGTTCTTC.